This TCR beta chain is from a study of T-cell memory formation after mild COVID-19. Study in general: Clusters of TCRs were largely donor specific.

Notes on this clonotype: What it binds is unknown.

With constant-segment primers, 5'RACE yielded cDNA libraries of TCR alpha and TCR beta that carried sample barcodes and UMIs. TCRdb processed the 5' RACE reads anew with MiXCR; each CDR3 protein has one entry. There are nearly 350,000 distinct CDR3 sequences in the sample; 13% occur only once, and about a fifth lies in the top ten. Study conclusions and caveats: CD4+ contracting clones lay mainly in CM and EM, CD8+ ones in EMRA. Some responding clones appeared in pre-infection memory, suggesting cross-reactive memory joined.

Material: PBMCs or a T cell subset sorted from them (not recorded which). This TCR was recovered from a man aged 18 to 29 who had mild COVID-19 (a few samples of this study predate the infection). Cell type and time point are not known.

The CDR3 spells CASSFALGEQFF. The CDR3 coding sequence is TGTGCCAGCAGTTTCGCCCTCGGTGAGCAGTTCTTC. The gene calls are TRBV6-5 and TRBJ2-1; D gene uncertain. Germline V CDR1 and CDR2: MNHEY, SVGAGI. The CDR3 extends over 12 amino acids. V lost 4 bases and J 9 bases, leaving 10 bases between the germline ends.